The entry that follows covers one T cell receptor beta chain sequence. The sample is drawn from a study of cytomegalovirus exposure and HLA in healthy donors. 60 Vbeta and 13 Jbeta primers were used in PCR. Sequenced by immunoSEQ multiplex PCR; TCRdb stores in-frame clones only, minus some. The table lists 55,000 to 75,000 clones. The V gene's germline CDR1 is SGHTA and CDR2 FQGNSA. The V gene end was trimmed by 5 bases and the J gene end by 4 bases; junction bases not matched to a gene: 7. There are 14 residues in the CDR3. Sequenced material: PBMCs. The chain carries TRBV7-2 and TRBJ2-7; TRBD1 matches at 8 bases. This TCR was sampled from a male donor in good health and CMV-seronegative. This chain's CDR3 is CASSLRQGSYEQYF. CDR3 nucleotides: TGTGCCAGCAGCCTTCGACAGGGGAGTTACGAGCAGTACTTC. Based on the CDR3 plus reference TRBV7-2 and TRBJ2-7, the full variable domain is GAGVSQSPSNKVTEKGKDVELRCDPISGHTALYWYRQSLGQGLEFLIYFQGNSAPDKSGLPSDRFSAERTGGSVSTLTIQRTQQEDSAVYLCASSLRQGSYEQYFGPGTRLTVT.